This TCR beta chain was identified during a study of cytomegalovirus exposure and HLA in healthy donors (dated by TCRdb to 2016 to 2017). For the wider study: The 650 to 750 repertoires of the first cohort and the 110 or so validation repertoires were produced on the same platform, according to a later analysis. The study was designed to test whether signatures of past pathogen exposure could be identified by cataloging public T cell receptors. In addition to the first cohort of about 650 subjects, a separate validation cohort of over 90 different subjects was used. The study combined high-throughput TCR immunosequencing, statistical association of individual TCRs with disease status, and machine learning to predict cytomegalovirus infection status.

The research as a whole found: In both the original and validation cohorts, the classifier was reported to diagnose cytomegalovirus status with high specificity and sensitivity. A total of 150 to 200 TCR beta chains were listed by the study as associated with cytomegalovirus. A few of the identified cytomegalovirus-associated TCR beta chains were confirmed in vitro to be specific for cytomegalovirus antigens. A later analysis had no HLA typing for the validation cohort, so co-occurrence there was scored across all 110 or so repertoires. The authors suggested that the approach could potentially be generalized to other disease states and immunological phenotypes. A later analysis found that TCRs clustered in the first cohort also tended to co-occur in the 95 to 150 validation repertoires, with 94% of cluster scores above 0. Most TCR sequences were seen in very few donors, while some public TCRs were found in many individuals.

Donors formed part of the validation cohort, which comprised over a hundred subjects and was distinct from the first cohort of 690 or so subjects. From its cysteine to its phenylalanine, the CDR3 spans 14 amino acids. Only the CDR3 part of the read is kept: 42 bases, read in frame from the first base. V and J lose 7 bases and 3 bases, and a span of 16 bases separates them. Via the germline V gene (reference sequence), CDR1 is SEHNR and CDR2 FQNEAQ. The method was the immunoSEQ multiplex PCR assay. Regarding the original processing steps: A statistical classification framework was developed to diagnose cytomegalovirus status using the catalog of TCR beta chain sequences. The table was pulled from immuneACCESS by TCRdb, which kept in-frame rearrangements only. Such tables lose some clones; where checked, under half of the loss comes from unresolved V genes, and the rest has no known cause. The D gene and trimming were derived from the DNA, and the V and J assignments and clone size from that table. In this sample the table shows about 160,000 clones, about four fifths of which occur a single time. The top ten constitute about 10% of the sample.

Points on this clone: Its antigen remains undetermined. Base qualities are missing; no much larger clone stands one base away.

This sequence was found in a man younger than 40 in good health and CMV-seropositive. This chain joins TRBV7-9 to TRBJ2-7, with the D gene too uncertain to name. The sequenced material came from PBMCs. Read as DNA, the sequence is TGTGCCAGCACCAACCCAGAACAGTACTACGAGCAGTACTTC. This is translated as CASTNPEQYYEQYF. Joined to the reference TRBV7-9 and TRBJ2-7 proteins, this CDR3 gives the full variable domain: DTGVSQNPRHKITKRGQNVTFRCDPISEHNRLYWYRQTLGQGPEFLTYFQNEAQLEKSRLLSDRFSAERPKGSFSTLEIQRTEQGDSAMYLCASTNPEQYYEQYFGPGTRLTVT.